This T cell receptor (beta chain) was captured by sequencing in a study of blood T cell repertoires in COVID-19. Study-wide background: COVID-19 samples collected from the United States, Italy and Spain covered acute and convalescent phases. T cells, B-cell-depleted T cells, or PBMCs supplied cDNA or gDNA.

Germline CDR1 reads SEHNR; CDR2 reads FQNEAQ (reference sequence). V was pared by 2 bases and J by 5 bases, with 11 bases of the junction left unmatched. The CDR3 extends over 18 amino acids. Original methodology: Estimated nucleated cell counts came from reference gene primer amplification. TCRdb's copy holds only in-frame clones and misses some; the assay was immunoSEQ multiplex PCR. The V and J calls and clone size were taken over from that table, and D and trimming were inferred from the DNA. The sample lists some 82,000 clones; about 86% were seen once. This receptor was taken from a man aged 80 or over with active or convalescent COVID-19. The V and J genes are TRBV7-9 and TRBJ2-1; TRBD2 matches at 11 bases. The sequencing sample was made of peripheral blood. The CDR3 sequence: CASSLPLRLAGLNNEQFF. The CDR3 DNA follows: TGTGCCAGCAGCTTACCCCTGAGACTAGCGGGGCTAAACAATGAGCAGTTCTTC.